The 30 T cell receptor beta chains below were found in one sample sequenced in a study of blood T cell repertoires in COVID-19. Clones were sequenced by immunoSEQ multiplex PCR, and TCRdb holds only the in-frame ones, with some missing. The table includes about 480,000 clones, less than 90% detected once. The sample taken for sequencing was PBMCs or T cells enriched from blood (not recorded which). The receptors stem from a woman aged 55-75 years who had recovered from COVID-19.

V gene TRBV3-1 (or the pseudogene TRBV3-2) combines with J gene TRBJ1-2, with D possibly matching TRBD1 (5 bases). The CDR3 spans 15 residues. The germline V and J ends were trimmed by 0 bases and 3 bases, with 11 bases remaining between them. CDR1 and CDR2 (germline): LGHDT, YNNKEL (reference sequence). The CDR3 DNA reads as TGTGCCAGCAGCCAAGACGCGGGGGGGTACTATGGCTACACCTTC. Translating it yields CASSQDAGGYYGYTF.

This rearrangement joins TRBV15 to TRBJ2-1, with D possibly matching TRBD1 (6 bases). In germline, CDR1 is LNHNV, CDR2 YYDKDF (reference sequence). The CDR3 is 15 amino acids. V dropped 0 bases and J dropped 7 bases, with 13 bases sitting between them. CDR3 sequence: CATSRDTGSRNEQFF. The CDR3 region has the DNA TGTGCCACCAGCAGAGATACAGGGAGTAGAAATGAGCAGTTCTTC.

The chain uses TRBV28 and TRBJ1-2, with 7 bases fitting TRBD1. Germline V gene sequence: CDR1 MDHEN, CDR2 SYDVKM. This CDR3 is built from 15 residues. Unmatched junction bases numbered 10, after V lost 5 bases and J lost 4 bases. CDR3: CASSDPRGVSYGYTF. CDR3 coding DNA: TGTGCCAGCAGTGACCCCAGGGGGGTTAGCTATGGCTACACCTTC.

With respect to this clone: At one of its ends the junction is not consistent with the germline gene, which may arise from a read error. This chain connects TRBV7-7 to TRBJ2-7; 15 bases fit TRBD2. Germline CDR1 is SSHAT and CDR2 is FNYEAQ (reference sequence). The length of the CDR3 is 19 residues. The CDR3 DNA reads as TGTGCTAGCAGCTCCCCCTGGGGGACTAGCGGGGGGACTCCCTACGAGCAGTACTTC. Amino acids: CASSSPWGTSGGTPYEQYF.

This chain links TRBV7-2 with TRBJ2-5, with TRBD2 identical over 9 bases. There are 18 residues in the CDR3. V lost 2 bases, J lost 5 bases, and 15 bases stayed unmatched. CDR1 and CDR2 (germline): SGHTA, FQGNSA. The CDR3 DNA sequence: TGTGCCAGCAGCTTAATCGCGACAGGCGGGGGGGCGCGGGAGACCCAGTACTTC. This codes for CASSLIATGGGARETQYF.

The chain employs TRBV24-1 and TRBJ2-3, with 7 bases matching TRBD1. The V and J ends lost 7 bases and 5 bases, in that order; junction bases with no gene match: 11. Per the germline V gene, CDR1 is KGHDR and CDR2 is SFDVKD. The CDR3 covers 15 residues. Written as DNA, the CDR3 is TGTGCCACCAGGGACCGACAGGGATGGGGAGATACGCAGTATTTT. Translation gives CATRDRQGWGDTQYF.

A few counts support this clone. The chain joins TRBV18 to TRBJ1-3, with D unclear. The CDR3 consists of 15 residues. V was pared by 0 bases and J by 4 bases, with 10 bases between. Germline CDR1 and CDR2: KGHSH and LQKENI. CDR3 residues: CASSPPDTLGNTIYF. The CDR3 DNA is TGTGCCAGCTCACCACCTGACACCCTGGGAAACACCATATATTTT.

This chain links TRBV6-2 or TRBV6-3 with TRBJ1-2; 7 nucleotides align to TRBD1. The J segment lost 6 bases and the V segment lost 6 bases, leaving 4 bases of the junction unmatched. CDR3 size: 12 residues. Germline-derived CDR1 and CDR2 are MNHEY and SVGEGT. As DNA, the CDR3 is TGTGCCAGCAGCCGTACAGGGGATGGCTACACCTTC. Protein: CASSRTGDGYTF.

The chain has TRBV18 and TRBJ2-5, with TRBD1 as a possible D gene (6 bases). Trimming shortened V by 0 bases and J by 3 bases, and 11 bases separated the two germline ends. This CDR3 comprises 15 residues. Looked up from germline, CDR1 is KGHSH and CDR2 is LQKENI. Here the CDR3 reads CASSPPYNREETQYF. CDR3 nucleotide sequence: TGTGCCAGCTCACCACCGTATAACAGGGAAGAGACCCAGTACTTC.

The chain couples TRBV21-1 to TRBJ1-6. TRBV21-1 is a listed pseudogene. The CDR3 is 15 amino acids. CDR3 amino acids: CASSKVREDNSPLHF. The CDR3 DNA sequence: TGTGCCAGCAGCAAAGTCAGGGAGGATAATTCACCCCTCCACTTT.

This clone was recorded once. The rearrangement joins TRBV5-4 to TRBJ2-1; 12 positions agree with TRBD2. The CDR3 extends over 17 amino acids. J was trimmed by 8 bases and V by 0 bases; bases with no gene match: 9. Germline V CDR1 and CDR2: SGHNT, YYREEE (reference sequence). The CDR3 DNA reads TGTGCCAGCAGCTTGGCCGCTAGCGGGGGGGCCAGCCATGAGCAGTTCTTC. Amino acids: CASSLAASGGASHEQFF.

The chain carries TRBV6-5 and TRBJ1-1, with D maybe TRBD1 (6 bases). This CDR3 region has 14 residues. The germline V and J ends were trimmed by 8 bases and 0 bases, with 13 bases remaining between them. Per germline, CDR1 MNHEY and CDR2 SVGAGI. This CDR3 reads CASRLDSMNTEAFF. The CDR3 coding sequence is TGTGCCAGCCGCCTGGACAGTATGAACACTGAAGCTTTCTTT.

V and J are TRBV4-2 and TRBJ1-6; perhaps TRBD1 as D (6 bases). The V gene lost 1 base and the J gene lost 5 bases, with 9 bases spanning the gap. Germline CDR1 and CDR2: LGHNA and YNFKEQ. CDR3 length: 15 amino acids. Here the CDR3 DNA reads TGTGCCAGCAGCCAAGGGACAGCTGATAATTCACCCCTCCACTTT. This gives the protein CASSQGTADNSPLHF.

This chain connects TRBV5-1 to TRBJ2-5, with TRBD2 matching over 7 bases. Germline loops: CDR1 SGHRS, CDR2 YFSETQ. The CDR3 is 15 amino acids. Trimming removed 2 bases from V and 7 bases from J; junction bases left unmatched: 11. CDR3 protein: CASSFTGLPSGTQYF. The DNA for the CDR3 is TGCGCCAGCAGCTTCACGGGACTACCGTCGGGGACCCAGTACTTC.

This clone was observed once. The chain joins TRBV4-1 to TRBJ2-5, with D tentatively TRBD1 (6 bases). V was shortened by 0 bases and J by 5 bases, with 13 bases between the two germline ends. The germline V gene has CDR1 MGHRA and CDR2 YSYEKL. The CDR3 is made up of 15 amino acids. The CDR3 DNA sequence: TGCGCCAGCAGCCAAGATCCAGGGGAAGGGGAGACCCAGTACTTC. Translated, it gives CASSQDPGEGETQYF.

This chain links TRBV7-9 with TRBJ1-1; D ambiguous. CDR1 and CDR2 (germline): SEHNR, FQNEAQ (reference sequence). The CDR3 spans 15 residues. Between the trimmed V and J ends, which lost 1 base and 1 base, there was a span of 10 bases. In DNA form, the CDR3 reads TGTGCCAGCAGCTTAGAAGCGTCCAGGAACACTGAAGCTTTCTTT. Translating gives CASSLEASRNTEAFF. The full variable domain, with the rest looked up from reference TRBV7-9 and TRBJ1-1, is DTGVSQNPRHKITKRGQNVTFRCDPISEHNRLYWYRQTLGQGPEFLTYFQNEAQLEKSRLLSDRFSAERPKGSFSTLEIQRTEQGDSAMYLCASSLEASRNTEAFFGQGTRLTVV.

The V gene is TRBV10-1, the J gene TRBJ1-1, with 8 bases matching TRBD1. V shed 5 bases, J shed 3 bases, and the junction held 8 bases outside the gene matches. Per germline, CDR1 WNHNN and CDR2 SYGVQD (reference sequence). The CDR3 length is 15 residues. The CDR3 sequence: CASSSFGQGDTEAFF. Written as DNA, the CDR3 is TGCGCCAGCAGTAGCTTTGGACAGGGCGACACTGAAGCTTTCTTT.

In DNA form, the CDR3 reads TGTGCCAGCTCACCACTGGGGCAGGGGGTAAATGAGCAGTTCTTC. Residues: CASSPLGQGVNEQFF. The chain links TRBV18 to TRBJ2-1; 7 nucleotides line up with TRBD1. The germline gives CDR1 KGHSH, CDR2 LQKENI. The CDR3 spans 15 residues. The J segment lost 7 bases and the V segment lost 1 base, leaving 7 bases of the junction unmatched.

This chain links TRBV20-1 with TRBJ2-5; D gene unclear. Trimming shortened V by 6 bases and J by 2 bases, and 7 bases separated the two germline ends. Germline V lookup: CDR1 DFQATT, CDR2 SNEGSKA (reference sequence). The CDR3 has 11 amino acids. This CDR3 reads CSASQQETQYF. CDR3 nucleotide sequence: TGCAGTGCGTCACAGCAAGAGACCCAGTACTTC.

Only one count was recorded for this clone. The chain combines TRBV30 with TRBJ1-2; D gene unclear. The length of the CDR3 is 11 residues. Germline V lookup: CDR1 GTSNPN, CDR2 SVGIG (reference sequence). Trimming stripped 5 bases from V and 5 bases from J, with 9 bases between. The DNA for the CDR3 is TGTGCCTGGTTGGCAGGTTATGGCTACACCTTC. Translating gives CAWLAGYGYTF.

J is TRBJ2-6 and V is TRBV7-9; 8 positions agree with TRBD2. This CDR3 has 18 amino acids. V gave up 5 bases and J gave up 1 base; unmatched junction bases: 10. Germline CDR1 reads SEHNR; CDR2 reads FQNEAQ (reference sequence). CDR3 loop: CASSTLAGGASGANVLTF. DNA for the CDR3: TGTGCCAGCAGCACCCTCGCCGGGGGGGCTTCTGGGGCCAACGTCCTGACTTTC. Filled out from reference TRBV7-9 and TRBJ2-6, the complete variable domain reads DTGVSQNPRHKITKRGQNVTFRCDPISEHNRLYWYRQTLGQGPEFLTYFQNEAQLEKSRLLSDRFSAERPKGSFSTLEIQRTEQGDSAMYLCASSTLAGGASGANVLTFGAGSRLTVL.

The chain is built from TRBV28 and TRBJ2-2, with TRBD2 matching over 10 bases. With 5 bases clipped from V and 7 bases from J, the junction kept 10 bases outside the gene matches. This CDR3 contains 16 residues. The germline V gene encodes CDR1 MDHEN and CDR2 SYDVKM. This CDR3 reads CASSPIAGGYGGELFF. CDR3 coding DNA: TGTGCCAGCAGTCCCATAGCGGGGGGATATGGCGGGGAGCTGTTTTTT.

This chain links TRBV6-2 or TRBV6-3 with TRBJ2-1; D not certain. Trimming took off 3 bases at V and 6 bases at J, with 12 bases between the two ends. The CDR3 covers 14 residues. CDR1 MNHEY and CDR2 SVGEGT come from the germline V gene. The CDR3 spells CASSYSDIINEQFF. The CDR3 coding sequence is TGTGCCAGCAGTTATAGTGACATTATCAATGAGCAGTTCTTC.

The gene calls are TRBV10-1 and TRBJ2-3; possibly TRBD1 for D (6 bases). Germline V gene sequence: CDR1 WNHNN, CDR2 SYGVQD (reference sequence). This CDR3 is 16 amino acids long. V lost 1 base and J 0 bases, leaving 11 bases between the germline ends. CDR3 sequence: CASSEYLGTSTDTQYF. As DNA, the CDR3 is TGCGCCAGCAGTGAGTATCTTGGGACAAGCACAGATACGCAGTATTTT.

V gene TRBV9 combines with J gene TRBJ2-3, with TRBD1 identical over 7 bases. CDR1 is SGDLS and CDR2 is YYNGEE in the germline V gene. V trimming: 7 bases; J trimming: 1 base; junction bases outside the gene matches: 9. CDR3 length: 15 amino acids. CDR3 in amino acids: CASGSEGARTDTQYF. The CDR3 region has the DNA TGTGCCAGCGGGTCAGAGGGGGCCCGCACAGATACGCAGTATTTT.

Comment on this clone: Other DNA sequences within the sample encode an identical CDR3. CDR3 coding DNA: TGTGCCAGTAGTATAGGACTAGCGGGGGGCCGAAGCACAGATACGCAGTATTTT. Protein: CASSIGLAGGRSTDTQYF. This sequence joins TRBV19 and TRBJ2-3, with 13 positions matching TRBD2. Germline V gives CDR1 LNHDA, CDR2 SQIVND (reference sequence). The trim removed 1 base at V and 0 bases at J, leaving 4 bases unmatched. The CDR3 has 18 amino acids.

This CDR3 is CASIYHGRGTDTQYF. CDR3 sequence (DNA): TGTGCCAGCATATACCACGGACGGGGGACAGATACGCAGTATTTT. The chain joins TRBV6-5 to TRBJ2-3, with D possibly matching TRBD2 (6 bases). The CDR3 is 15 amino acids. The germline V and J ends were trimmed by 7 bases and 3 bases, with 17 bases remaining between them. The V gene's germline CDR1 is MNHEY and CDR2 SVGAGI.

The V gene is TRBV9, the J gene TRBJ2-1, with 7 positions matching TRBD1. The CDR3 is made up of 15 amino acids. The trim removed 3 bases at V and 7 bases at J, leaving 10 bases unmatched. Looked up from germline, CDR1 is SGDLS and CDR2 is YYNGEE. DNA for the CDR3: TGTGCCAGCAGCGGACAGGGCGGCGATTTGAATGAGCAGTTCTTC. Translation gives CASSGQGGDLNEQFF. Based on the CDR3 plus reference TRBV9 and TRBJ2-1, the full variable domain is DSGVTQTPKHLITATGQRVTLRCSPRSGDLSVYWYQQSLDQGLQFLIQYYNGEERAKGNILERFSAQQFPDLHSELNLSSLELGDSALYFCASSGQGGDLNEQFFGPGTRLTVL.

The chain recombines TRBV25-1 with TRBJ1-2, with 9 bases that match TRBD1. Germline V gene lookup returns CDR1 MGHDK and CDR2 SYGVNS. The CDR3 is 16 amino acids. The ends lost 2 bases at V and 7 bases at J; junction bases unmatched: 11. The CDR3 sequence: CASSEGGTGNRGGYTF. The DNA for the CDR3 is TGTGCCAGCAGTGAAGGGGGGACAGGGAATAGGGGTGGCTACACCTTC.

Turning to this clone: In the same sample, other DNA sequences code for this CDR3. The genes are TRBV19 and TRBJ1-6, with 8 bases fitting TRBD1. This CDR3 comprises 14 residues. Germline-derived CDR1 and CDR2 are LNHDA and SQIVND (reference sequence). The trim removed 5 bases at V and 4 bases at J, leaving 1 base unmatched. CDR3 sequence (DNA): TGTGCCAGTAGTCGGACAGGGTATAATTCACCCCTCCACTTT. This gives the protein CASSRTGYNSPLHF.